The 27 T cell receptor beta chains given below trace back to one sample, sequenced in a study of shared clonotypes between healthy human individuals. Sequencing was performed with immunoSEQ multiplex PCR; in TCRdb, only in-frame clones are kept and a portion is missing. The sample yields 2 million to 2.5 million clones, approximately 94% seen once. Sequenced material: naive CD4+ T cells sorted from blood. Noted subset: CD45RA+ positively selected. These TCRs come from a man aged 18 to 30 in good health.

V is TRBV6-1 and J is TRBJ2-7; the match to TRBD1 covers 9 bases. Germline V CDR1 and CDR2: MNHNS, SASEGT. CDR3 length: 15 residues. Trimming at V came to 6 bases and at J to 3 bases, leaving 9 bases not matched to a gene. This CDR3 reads CASRWLTGGIYEQYF. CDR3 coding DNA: TGTGCCAGCAGGTGGTTGACAGGGGGTATCTACGAGCAGTACTTC.

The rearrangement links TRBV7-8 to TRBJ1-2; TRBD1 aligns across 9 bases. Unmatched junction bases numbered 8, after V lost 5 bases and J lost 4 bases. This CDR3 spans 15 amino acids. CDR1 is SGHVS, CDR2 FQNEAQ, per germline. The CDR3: CASSPRDRAGYGYTF. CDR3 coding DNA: TGTGCCAGCAGCCCCCGGGACAGGGCCGGCTATGGCTACACCTTC.

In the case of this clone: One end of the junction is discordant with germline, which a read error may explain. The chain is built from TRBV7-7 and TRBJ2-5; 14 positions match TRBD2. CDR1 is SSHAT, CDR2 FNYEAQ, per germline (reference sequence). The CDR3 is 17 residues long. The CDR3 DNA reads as TGTGCTAGCAGCTTAACCCCTCGACTAGCGGGAGGGGAGACCCAGTACTTC. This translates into CASSLTPRLAGGETQYF. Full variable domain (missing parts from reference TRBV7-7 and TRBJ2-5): GAGVSQSPRYKVTKRGQDVTLRCDPISSHATLYWYQQALGQGPEFLTYFNYEAQPDKSGLPSDRFSAERPEGSISTLTIQRTEQRDSAMYRCASSLTPRLAGGETQYFGPGTRLLVL.

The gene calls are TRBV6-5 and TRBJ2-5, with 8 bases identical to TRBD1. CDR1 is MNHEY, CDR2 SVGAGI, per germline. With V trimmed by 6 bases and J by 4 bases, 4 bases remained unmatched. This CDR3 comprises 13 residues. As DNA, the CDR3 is TGTGCCAGCAGGAGACAGGGGTTAGAGACCCAGTACTTC. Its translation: CASRRQGLETQYF.

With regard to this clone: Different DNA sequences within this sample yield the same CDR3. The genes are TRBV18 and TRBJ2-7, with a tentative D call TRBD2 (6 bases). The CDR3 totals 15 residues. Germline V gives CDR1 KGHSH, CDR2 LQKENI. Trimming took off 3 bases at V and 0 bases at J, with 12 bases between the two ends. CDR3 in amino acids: CASSPRGVSSYEQYF. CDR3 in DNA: TGTGCCAGCTCACCCCGCGGGGTTAGCTCCTACGAGCAGTACTTC.

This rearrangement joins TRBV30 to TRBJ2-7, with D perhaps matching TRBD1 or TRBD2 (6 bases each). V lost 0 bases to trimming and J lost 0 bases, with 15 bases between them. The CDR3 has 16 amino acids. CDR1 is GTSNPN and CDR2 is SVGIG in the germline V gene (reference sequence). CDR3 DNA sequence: TGTGCCTGGAGTGTACTGGGGGGCTCCTTCTCCTACGAGCAGTACTTC. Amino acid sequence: CAWSVLGGSFSYEQYF.

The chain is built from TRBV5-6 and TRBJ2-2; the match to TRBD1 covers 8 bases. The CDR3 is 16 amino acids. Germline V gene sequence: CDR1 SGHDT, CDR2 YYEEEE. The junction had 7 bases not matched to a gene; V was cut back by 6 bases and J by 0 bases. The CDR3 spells CASILQGVANTGELFF. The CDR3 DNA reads TGTGCCAGCATTTTACAGGGGGTGGCGAACACCGGGGAGCTGTTTTTT.

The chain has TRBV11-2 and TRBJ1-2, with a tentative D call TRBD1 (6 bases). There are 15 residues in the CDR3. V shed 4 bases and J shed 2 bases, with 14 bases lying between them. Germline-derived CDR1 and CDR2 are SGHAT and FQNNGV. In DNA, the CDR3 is TGTGCCAGCAGCTCTCAGGGTACAGGGAACTATGGCTACACCTTC. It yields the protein CASSSQGTGNYGYTF.

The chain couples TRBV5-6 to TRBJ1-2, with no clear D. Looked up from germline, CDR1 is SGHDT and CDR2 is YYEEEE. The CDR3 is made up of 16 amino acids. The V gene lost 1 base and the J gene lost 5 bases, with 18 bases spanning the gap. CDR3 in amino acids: CASSLSDARTYYGYTF. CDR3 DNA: TGTGCCAGCAGCTTGTCGGATGCGAGGACCTATTATGGCTACACCTTC. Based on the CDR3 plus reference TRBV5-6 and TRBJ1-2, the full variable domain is DAGVTQSPTHLIKTRGQQVTLRCSPKSGHDTVSWYQQALGQGPQFIFQYYEEEERQRGNFPDRFSGHQFPNYSSELNVNALLLGDSALYLCASSLSDARTYYGYTFGSGTRLTVV.

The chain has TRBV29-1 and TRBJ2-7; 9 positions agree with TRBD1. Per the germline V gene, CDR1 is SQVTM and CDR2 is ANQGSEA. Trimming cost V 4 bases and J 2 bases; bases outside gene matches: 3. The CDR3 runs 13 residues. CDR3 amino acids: CSVGDRVPYEQYF. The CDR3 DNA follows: TGCAGCGTTGGGGACAGGGTGCCCTACGAGCAGTACTTC.

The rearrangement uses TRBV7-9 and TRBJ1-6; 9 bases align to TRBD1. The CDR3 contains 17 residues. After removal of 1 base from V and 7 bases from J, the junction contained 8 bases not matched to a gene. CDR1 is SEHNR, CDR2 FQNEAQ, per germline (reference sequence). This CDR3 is CASSLEGGTGKNSPLHF. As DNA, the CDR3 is TGTGCCAGCAGCTTAGAGGGGGGGACAGGGAAGAATTCACCCCTCCACTTT.

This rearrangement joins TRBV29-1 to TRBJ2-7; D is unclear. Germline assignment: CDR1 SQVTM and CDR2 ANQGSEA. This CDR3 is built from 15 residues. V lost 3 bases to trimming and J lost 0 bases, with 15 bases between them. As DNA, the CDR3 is TGCAGCGTTGAGCGGCCAGGAGAAAGCTCCTACGAGCAGTACTTC. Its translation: CSVERPGESSYEQYF.

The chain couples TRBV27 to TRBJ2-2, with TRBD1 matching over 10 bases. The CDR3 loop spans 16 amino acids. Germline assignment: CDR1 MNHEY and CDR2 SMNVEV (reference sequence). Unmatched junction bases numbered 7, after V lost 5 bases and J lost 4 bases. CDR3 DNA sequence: TGTGCCAGCAGTCCCAACCGGGACAGGGGCACCGGGGAGCTGTTTTTT. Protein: CASSPNRDRGTGELFF.

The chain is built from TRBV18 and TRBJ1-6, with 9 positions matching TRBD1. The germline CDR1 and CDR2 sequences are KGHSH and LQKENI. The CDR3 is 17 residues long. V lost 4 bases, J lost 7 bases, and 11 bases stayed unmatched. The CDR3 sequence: CASSRPGTGRDNSPLHF. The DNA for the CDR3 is TGTGCCAGCTCACGTCCCGGGACAGGGAGGGACAATTCACCCCTCCACTTT.

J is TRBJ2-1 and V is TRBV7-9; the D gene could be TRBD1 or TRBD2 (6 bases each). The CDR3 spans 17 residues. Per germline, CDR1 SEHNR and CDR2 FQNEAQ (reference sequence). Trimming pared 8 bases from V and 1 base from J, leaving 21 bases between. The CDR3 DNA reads TGTGCCAGCTTCCCACCCGGGGGCAGAATATCCTACAATGAGCAGTTCTTC. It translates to CASFPPGGRISYNEQFF.

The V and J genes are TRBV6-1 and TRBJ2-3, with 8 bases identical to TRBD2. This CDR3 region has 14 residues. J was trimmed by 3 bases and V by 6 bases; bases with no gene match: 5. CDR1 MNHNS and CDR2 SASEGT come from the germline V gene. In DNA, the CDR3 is TGTGCCAGCAGCAGCGGGAGTTTAACAGATACGCAGTATTTT. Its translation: CASSSGSLTDTQYF.

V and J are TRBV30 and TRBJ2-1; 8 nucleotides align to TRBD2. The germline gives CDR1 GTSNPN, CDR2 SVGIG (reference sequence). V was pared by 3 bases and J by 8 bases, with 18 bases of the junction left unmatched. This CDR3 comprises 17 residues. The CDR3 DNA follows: TGTGCCTGGAGCCCATGGGGTGGGTCGGGAGGGCTGGATGAGCAGTTCTTC. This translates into CAWSPWGGSGGLDEQFF.

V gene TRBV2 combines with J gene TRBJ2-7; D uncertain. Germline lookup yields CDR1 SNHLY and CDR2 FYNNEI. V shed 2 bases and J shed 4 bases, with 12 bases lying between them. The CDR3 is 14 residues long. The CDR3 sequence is CASSETPNKYEQYF. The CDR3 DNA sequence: TGTGCCAGCAGTGAAACCCCTAACAAGTACGAGCAGTACTTC.

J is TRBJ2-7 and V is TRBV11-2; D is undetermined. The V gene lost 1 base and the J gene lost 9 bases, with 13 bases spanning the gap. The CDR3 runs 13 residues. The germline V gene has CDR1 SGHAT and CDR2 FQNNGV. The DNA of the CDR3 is TGTGCCAGCAGCTTAGCGGAGTTGACGACGCAGTACTTC. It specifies CASSLAELTTQYF.

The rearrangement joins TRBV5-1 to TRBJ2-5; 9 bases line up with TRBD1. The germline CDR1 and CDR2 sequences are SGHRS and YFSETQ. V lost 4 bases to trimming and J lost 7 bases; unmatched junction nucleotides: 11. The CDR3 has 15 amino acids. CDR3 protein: CASSIGQGSMGTQYF. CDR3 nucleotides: TGCGCCAGCAGCATCGGACAGGGGTCGATGGGGACCCAGTACTTC. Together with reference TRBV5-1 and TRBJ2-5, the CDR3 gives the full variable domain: KAGVTQTPRYLIKTRGQQVTLSCSPISGHRSVSWYQQTPGQGLQFLFEYFSETQRNKGNFPGRFSGRQFSNSRSEMNVSTLELGDSALYLCASSIGQGSMGTQYFGPGTRLLVL.

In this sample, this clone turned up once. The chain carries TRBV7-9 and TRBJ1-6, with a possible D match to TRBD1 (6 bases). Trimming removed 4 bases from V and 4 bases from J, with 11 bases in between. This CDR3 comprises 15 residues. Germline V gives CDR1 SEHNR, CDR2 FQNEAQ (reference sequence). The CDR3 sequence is CASSSNQGYNSPLHF. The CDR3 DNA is TGTGCCAGCAGCTCGAACCAGGGGTATAATTCACCCCTCCACTTT.

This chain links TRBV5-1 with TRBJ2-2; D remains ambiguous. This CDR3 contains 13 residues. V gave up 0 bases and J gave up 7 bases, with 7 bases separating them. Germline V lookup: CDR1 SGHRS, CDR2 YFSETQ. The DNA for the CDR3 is TGCGCCAGCAGCTTGGACTCGGGCGGGGAGCTGTTTTTT. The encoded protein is CASSLDSGGELFF.

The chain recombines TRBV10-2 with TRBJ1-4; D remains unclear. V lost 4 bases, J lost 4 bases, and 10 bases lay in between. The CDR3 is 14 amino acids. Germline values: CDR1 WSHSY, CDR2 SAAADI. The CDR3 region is CASSVAGINEKLFF. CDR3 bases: TGCGCCAGCAGTGTCGCCGGGATTAATGAAAAACTGTTTTTT.

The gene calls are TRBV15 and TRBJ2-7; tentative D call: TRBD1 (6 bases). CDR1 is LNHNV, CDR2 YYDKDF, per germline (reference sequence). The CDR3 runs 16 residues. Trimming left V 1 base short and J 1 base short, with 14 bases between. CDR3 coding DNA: TGTGCCACCAGCAGAGGCAGACAGGCGGGTTCCTACGAGCAGTACTTC. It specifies CATSRGRQAGSYEQYF.

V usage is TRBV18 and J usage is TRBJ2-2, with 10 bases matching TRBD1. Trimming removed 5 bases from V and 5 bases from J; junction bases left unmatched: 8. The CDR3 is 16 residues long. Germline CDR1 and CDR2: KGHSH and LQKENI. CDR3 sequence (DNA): TGTGCCAGCTCAGTGGGACAGGGGAAGATGACCGGGGAGCTGTTTTTT. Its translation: CASSVGQGKMTGELFF. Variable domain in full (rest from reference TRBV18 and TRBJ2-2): NAGVMQNPRHLVRRRGQEARLRCSPMKGHSHVYWYRQLPEEGLKFMVYLQKENIIDESGMPKERFSAEFPKEGPSILRIQQVVRGDSAAYFCASSVGQGKMTGELFFGEGSRLTVL.

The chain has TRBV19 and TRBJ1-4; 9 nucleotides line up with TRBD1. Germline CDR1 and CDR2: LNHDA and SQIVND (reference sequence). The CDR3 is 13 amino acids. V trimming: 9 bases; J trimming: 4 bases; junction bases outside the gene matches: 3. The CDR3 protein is CASRTGVNEKLFF. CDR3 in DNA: TGTGCCAGCAGGACAGGGGTTAATGAAAAACTGTTTTTT.

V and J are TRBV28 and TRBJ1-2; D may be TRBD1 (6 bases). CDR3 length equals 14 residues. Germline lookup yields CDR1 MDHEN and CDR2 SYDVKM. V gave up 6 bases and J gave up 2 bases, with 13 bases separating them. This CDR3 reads CASRPPGANYGYTF. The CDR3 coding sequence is TGTGCCAGCAGGCCCCCGGGGGCGAACTATGGCTACACCTTC.